The next 9 T cell receptor beta chains were all read from a single sample in a study of blood T cell repertoires in COVID-19. The protocol was immunoSEQ multiplex PCR, while the TCRdb copy is restricted to in-frame clones and leaves out a portion. This table holds about 160,000 clones, approximately 82% found once. The material sequenced was peripheral blood. Receptor source: a woman of 80 years or more with acute or convalescent COVID-19.

The chain carries TRBV4-1 and TRBJ1-2, with TRBD1 matching over 10 bases. V shed 0 bases, J shed 0 bases, and the junction held 7 bases outside the gene matches. The CDR3 contains 18 residues. Germline CDR1 and CDR2: MGHRA and YSYEKL. The CDR3 here is CASSQDLGTGATNYGYTF. The CDR3 DNA follows: TGCGCCAGCAGCCAAGATCTGGGGACAGGGGCCACTAACTATGGCTACACCTTC.

This clone occurred a few times. The J gene is TRBJ1-2, the V gene TRBV11-1, with TRBD1 matching 9 bases. Germline V gene data show CDR1 as SGHAT and CDR2 as FQDESV (reference sequence). The CDR3 loop spans 14 amino acids. V shed 2 bases and J 10 bases; nucleotides not matched to a gene: 8. The CDR3 reads CASSLNVGQGSYTF. The CDR3 DNA is TGTGCCAGCAGCTTAAATGTGGGACAGGGATCCTACACCTTC.

This chain links TRBV11-2 with TRBJ2-5; D gene ambiguous. V was pared by 5 bases and J by 1 base, with 11 bases between. The CDR3 consists of 14 residues. The germline V gene encodes CDR1 SGHAT and CDR2 FQNNGV. The CDR3 DNA reads TGTGCCAGCAGCCCCGCTGCGAGCCAAGAGACCCAGTACTTC. This translates into CASSPAASQETQYF.

This clone was seen a few times. The chain employs TRBV7-2 and TRBJ1-2, with 8 nucleotides matching TRBD1. The CDR3 sequence is 14 residues long. Trimming took 1 base from V and 4 from J; bases not matched to a gene: 2. CDR1 and CDR2 from the germline V gene are SGHTA and FQGNSA. The chain's CDR3 is CASSLVTGGYGYTF. CDR3 sequence (DNA): TGTGCCAGCAGCTTAGTTACAGGGGGCTATGGCTACACCTTC.

This chain connects TRBV2 to TRBJ2-3; D is unclear. The CDR3 extends over 12 amino acids. Trimming left V 7 bases short and J 2 bases short, with 7 bases between. Germline loops: CDR1 SNHLY, CDR2 FYNNEI. CDR3 region: CASNADTDTQYF. The CDR3, as DNA: TGTGCCAGCAACGCGGACACAGATACGCAGTATTTT.

This clone appeared once. The chain is built from TRBV11-2 and TRBJ2-7; TRBD2 aligns across 7 bases. The germline V gene has CDR1 SGHAT and CDR2 FQNNGV. Unmatched junction bases numbered 7, after V lost 2 bases and J lost 6 bases. This CDR3 region has 14 residues. The DNA of the CDR3 is TGTGCCAGCAGCTTAAGGAGCGGGATTATCGAGCAGTACTTC. This sequence encodes CASSLRSGIIEQYF. Full variable domain (missing parts from reference TRBV11-2 and TRBJ2-7): EAGVAQSPRYKIIEKRQSVAFWCNPISGHATLYWYQQILGQGPKLLIQFQNNGVVDDSQLPKDRFSAERLKGVDSTLKIQPAKLEDSAVYLCASSLRSGIIEQYFGPGTRLTVT.

The rearrangement uses TRBV6-5 and TRBJ2-5; 7 bases fit TRBD2. CDR3 length equals 15 residues. Per the germline V gene, CDR1 is MNHEY and CDR2 is SVGAGI. Trimming cost V 6 bases and J 4 bases; bases outside gene matches: 11. The CDR3 loop reads CASSLQGPGGETQYF. CDR3 DNA sequence: TGTGCCAGCAGCCTTCAAGGGCCGGGGGGAGAGACCCAGTACTTC.

V usage is TRBV5-1 and J usage is TRBJ2-7; TRBD2 agrees at 10 bases. Unmatched junction bases numbered 7, after V lost 5 bases and J lost 2 bases. Germline V gene lookup returns CDR1 SGHRS and CDR2 YFSETQ. The CDR3 runs to 15 residues. CDR3 nucleotides: TGCGCCAGCAGTTTCCAGCGGGAGGGCCCCTACGAGCAGTACTTC. This translates into CASSFQREGPYEQYF.

The chain links TRBV12-5 to TRBJ1-4; possible D gene TRBD1, 5 bases. Trimming took 2 bases from V and 7 from J, leaving 11 bases between them. This CDR3 comprises 14 residues. Per germline, CDR1 LGHNT and CDR2 FRNRAP. CDR3 sequence reads: CASGLPPDSEKLFF. The CDR3 region has the DNA TGTGCTAGTGGTTTGCCCCCCGACAGTGAAAAACTGTTTTTT.